This TCR beta chain originates from a study of high-grade serous ovarian cancer treatment subgroups. Tumor samples were taken before definitive surgery or chemotherapy. The table came from immunoSEQ multiplex PCR; TCRdb's copy has only in-frame clones and leaves some out. The data show tens of thousands of clones, with around 80% seen just once and around 1.9% held by the top ten. The ends lost 0 bases at V and 7 bases at J; junction bases unmatched: 9. The germline V gene encodes CDR1 SGHDT and CDR2 YYEEEE. This CDR3 is 16 amino acids long. The rearrangement links TRBV5-6 to TRBJ2-1; 8 nucleotides match TRBD2. Sequenced input: tumor tissue. The TCR comes from a human donor with high-grade serous ovarian cancer. The CDR3 nucleotides read TGTGCCAGCAGCTTGGCACCGGGAGGGCCTGGAAATGAGCAGTTCTTC. This translates into CASSLAPGGPGNEQFF.